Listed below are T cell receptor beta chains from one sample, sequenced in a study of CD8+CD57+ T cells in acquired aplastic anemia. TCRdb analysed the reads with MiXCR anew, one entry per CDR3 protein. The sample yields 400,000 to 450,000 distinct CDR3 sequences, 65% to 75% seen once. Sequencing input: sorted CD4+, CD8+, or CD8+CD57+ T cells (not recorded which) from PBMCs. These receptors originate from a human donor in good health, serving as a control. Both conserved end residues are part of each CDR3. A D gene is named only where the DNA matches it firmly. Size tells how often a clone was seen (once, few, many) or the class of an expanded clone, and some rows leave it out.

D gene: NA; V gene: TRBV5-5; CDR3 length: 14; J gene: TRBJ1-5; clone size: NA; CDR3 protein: CASIETDTHQPQHF; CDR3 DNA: TGCGCCAGCATCGAAACGGACACTCATCAGCCCCAGCATTTT
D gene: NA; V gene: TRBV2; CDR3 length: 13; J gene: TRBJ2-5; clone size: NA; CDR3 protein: CASSLTAGEAQPF; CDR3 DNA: TGTGCCAGCAGCTTGACGGCAGGCGAGGCCCAGCCCTTC
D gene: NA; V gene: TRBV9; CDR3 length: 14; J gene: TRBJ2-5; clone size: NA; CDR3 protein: CASSVGGADTQYYF; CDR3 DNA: TGTGCCAGCAGCGTAGGGGGAGCAGATACGCAGTATTACTTC
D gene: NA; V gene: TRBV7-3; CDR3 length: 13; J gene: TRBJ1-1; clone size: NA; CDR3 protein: CASSSVVHSEAFF; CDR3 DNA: TGTGCCAGCAGCTCGGTAGTGCACTCTGAGGCTTTCTTT
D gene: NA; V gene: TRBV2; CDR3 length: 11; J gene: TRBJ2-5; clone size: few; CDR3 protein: CASLGVETQYF; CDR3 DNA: TGTGCCAGCCTGGGCGTTGAGACCCAGTACTTC
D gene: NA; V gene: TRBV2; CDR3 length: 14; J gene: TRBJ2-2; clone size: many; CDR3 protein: CASKGDMNTGELFF; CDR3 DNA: TGTGCCAGCAAGGGGGATATGAACACCGGGGAGCTGTTTTTT
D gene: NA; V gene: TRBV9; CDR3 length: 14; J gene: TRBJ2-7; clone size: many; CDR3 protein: CASSVGTGAGEQYF; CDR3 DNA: TGTGCCAGCAGCGTAGGCACAGGAGCAGGCGAGCAGTACTTC
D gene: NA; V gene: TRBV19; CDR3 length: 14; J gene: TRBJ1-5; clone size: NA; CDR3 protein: CASSIGQPNQPQHF; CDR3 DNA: TGTGCCAGTAGTATCGGACAGCCAAATCAGCCCCAGCATTTT
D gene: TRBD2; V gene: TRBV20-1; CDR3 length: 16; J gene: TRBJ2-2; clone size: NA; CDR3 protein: CSVCGASGGAGGELFF; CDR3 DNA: TGCAGCGTTTGCGGGGCAAGCGGGGGGGCAGGCGGGGAGCTGTTTTTT
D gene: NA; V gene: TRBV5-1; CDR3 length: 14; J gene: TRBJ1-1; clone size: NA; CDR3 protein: CASSSHGVYTEAFF; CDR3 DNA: TGTGCCAGCAGCTCCCACGGAGTTTACACTGAAGCTTTCTTT
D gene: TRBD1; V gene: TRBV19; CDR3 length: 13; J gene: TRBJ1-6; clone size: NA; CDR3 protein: CASRPTGGSPLHF; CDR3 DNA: TGTGCCAGTAGACCGACAGGGGGTTCACCCCTCCACTTT
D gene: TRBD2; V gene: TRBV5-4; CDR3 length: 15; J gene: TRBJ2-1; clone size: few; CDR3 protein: CASRRSGGAGDEQFF; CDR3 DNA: TGTGCCAGCAGACGGAGCGGGGGGGCCGGGGATGAGCAGTTCTTC
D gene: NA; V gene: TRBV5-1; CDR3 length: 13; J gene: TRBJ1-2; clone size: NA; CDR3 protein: CASSSGAGASYTF; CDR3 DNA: TGCGCCAGCAGCTCGGGGGCAGGGGCTAGCTACACCTTC
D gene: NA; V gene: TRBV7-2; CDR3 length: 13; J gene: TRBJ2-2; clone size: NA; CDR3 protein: CASSFRRDRGLFF; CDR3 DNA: TGTGCCAGCAGCTTTAGGAGGGACCGGGGGCTGTTTTTT
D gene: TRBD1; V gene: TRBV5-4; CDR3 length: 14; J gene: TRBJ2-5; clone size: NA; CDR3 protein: CASSGDRGEETQYF; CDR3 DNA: TGTGCCAGCAGCGGGGACAGGGGTGAAGAGACCCAGTACTTC
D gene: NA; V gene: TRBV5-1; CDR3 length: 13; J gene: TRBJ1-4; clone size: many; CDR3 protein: CASRTGVGEKLFF; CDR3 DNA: TGCGCCAGCCGAACAGGCGTAGGCGAAAAACTGTTTTTT
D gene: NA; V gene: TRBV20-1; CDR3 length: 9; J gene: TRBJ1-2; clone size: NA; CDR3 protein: CSARDLPAF; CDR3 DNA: TGCAGTGCTAGAGATTTGCCAGCCTTC
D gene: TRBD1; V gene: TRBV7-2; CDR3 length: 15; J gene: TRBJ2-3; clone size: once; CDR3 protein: CASSLDSDRGDTQYF; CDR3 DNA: TGTGCCAGCAGCTTAGATTCGGACAGGGGCGATACGCAGTATTTT
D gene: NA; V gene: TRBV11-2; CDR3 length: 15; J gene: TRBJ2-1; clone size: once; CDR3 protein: CASSLESRRYNEQFF; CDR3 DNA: TGTGCCAGCAGCCTAGAGTCTAGGAGATACAATGAGCAGTTCTTC
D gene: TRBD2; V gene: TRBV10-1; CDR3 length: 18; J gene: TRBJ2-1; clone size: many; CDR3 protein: CASSDGASGDSSYNEQFF; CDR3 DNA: TGCGCCAGCAGTGACGGGGCTAGCGGCGACTCCTCTTACAATGAGCAGTTCTTC
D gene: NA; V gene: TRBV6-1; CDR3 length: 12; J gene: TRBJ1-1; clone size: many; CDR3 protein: CASKRTSGEAFF; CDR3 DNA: TGTGCCAGCAAAAGGACCTCGGGTGAAGCTTTCTTT
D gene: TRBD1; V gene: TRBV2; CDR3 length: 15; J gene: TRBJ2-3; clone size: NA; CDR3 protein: CASSGLRGRGDTQYF; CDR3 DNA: TGTGCCAGCAGTGGTTTAAGGGGGCGAGGAGATACGCAGTATTTT
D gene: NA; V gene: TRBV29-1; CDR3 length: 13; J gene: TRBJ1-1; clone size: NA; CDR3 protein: CSATVGGDTEAFF; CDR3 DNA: TGCAGCGCCACAGTGGGGGGGGACACTGAAGCTTTCTTT
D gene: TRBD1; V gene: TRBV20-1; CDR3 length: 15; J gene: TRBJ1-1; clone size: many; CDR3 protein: CSALLTGTGPREAFF; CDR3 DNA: TGCAGTGCTTTACTTACCGGGACAGGTCCCCGTGAAGCTTTCTTT
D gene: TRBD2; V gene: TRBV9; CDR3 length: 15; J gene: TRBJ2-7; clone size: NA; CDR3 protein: CASSVEGGTSVNEYF; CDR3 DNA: TGTGCCAGTAGCGTAGAGGGCGGGACTAGCGTTAATGAGTACTTC
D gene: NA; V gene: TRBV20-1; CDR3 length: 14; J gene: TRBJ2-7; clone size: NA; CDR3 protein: CSARGGGGAYEQYF; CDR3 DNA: TGCAGTGCTAGAGGGGGGGGGGGGGCATACGAGCAGTACTTC
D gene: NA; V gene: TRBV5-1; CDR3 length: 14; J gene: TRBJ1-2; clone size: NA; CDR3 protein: CASSGQVGGDGYTF; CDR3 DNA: TGTGCCAGCAGTGGCCAGGTCGGGGGGGATGGCTACACCTTC
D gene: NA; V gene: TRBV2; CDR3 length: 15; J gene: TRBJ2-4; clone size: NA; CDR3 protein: CASSKGEPVNQLQYF; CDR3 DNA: TGTGCCAGCTCAAAAGGGGAACCAGTCAATCAGCTTCAGTACTTC
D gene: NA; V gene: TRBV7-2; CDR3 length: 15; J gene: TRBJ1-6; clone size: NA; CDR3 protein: CASSRPSRAETQLHF; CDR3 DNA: TGTGCCAGCAGCAGACCCAGCAGGGCGGAGACCCAGCTCCACTTT
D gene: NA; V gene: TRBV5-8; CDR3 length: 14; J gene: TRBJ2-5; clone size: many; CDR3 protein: CASSSAGLRETQYF; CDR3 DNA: TGTGCCAGCAGTTCTGCAGGGCTCCGAGAGACCCAGTACTTC
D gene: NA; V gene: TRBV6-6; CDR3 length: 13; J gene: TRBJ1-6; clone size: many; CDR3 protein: CASSAPYNSPLHF; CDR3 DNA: TGTGCCAGCAGTGCTCCTTATAATTCACCCCTCCACTTT
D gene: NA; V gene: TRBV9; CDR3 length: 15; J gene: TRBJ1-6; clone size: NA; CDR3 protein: CASSDRQDFNSPLHF; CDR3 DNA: TGTGCCAGCAGCGACCGACAGGATTTTAATTCACCCCTCCACTTT
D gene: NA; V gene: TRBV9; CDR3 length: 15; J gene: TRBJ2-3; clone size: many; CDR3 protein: CASSLRGGPTDTQYF; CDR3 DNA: TGTGCCAGCAGCCTACGTGGAGGGCCCACAGATACGCAGTATTTT
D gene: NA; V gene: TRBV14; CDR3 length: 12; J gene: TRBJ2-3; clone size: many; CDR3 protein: CASSHAGGTQYF; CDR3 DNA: TGTGCCAGCAGCCACGCCGGAGGTACGCAGTATTTT
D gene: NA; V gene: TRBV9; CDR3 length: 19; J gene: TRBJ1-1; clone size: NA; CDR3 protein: CASSTWEGGIISSGTEAFF; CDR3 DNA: TGTGCCAGCAGTACCTGGGAAGGGGGAATCATCAGCAGTGGCACTGAAGCTTTCTTT
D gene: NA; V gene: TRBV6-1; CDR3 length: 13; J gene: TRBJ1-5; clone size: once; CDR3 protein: CAIRRQSSGPKHF; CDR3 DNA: TGTGCCATCAGACGACAGAGTTCTGGGCCCAAGCATTTT
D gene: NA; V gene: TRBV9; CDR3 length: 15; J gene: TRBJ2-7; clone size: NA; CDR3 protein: CASSRAFGLSPAQYF; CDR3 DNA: TGTGCCAGCAGTCGAGCTTTCGGACTCTCACCGGCGCAGTACTTC
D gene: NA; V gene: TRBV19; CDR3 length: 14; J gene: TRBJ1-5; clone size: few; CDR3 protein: CASSFETGRQPQHF; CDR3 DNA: TGTGCCAGTAGTTTCGAGACAGGACGTCAGCCCCAGCATTTT
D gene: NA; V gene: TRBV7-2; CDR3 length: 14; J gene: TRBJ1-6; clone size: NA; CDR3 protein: CASSTRPSGSLRPF; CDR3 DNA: TGTGCCAGTAGTACAAGACCATCGGGGTCCCTCCGCCCCTTT
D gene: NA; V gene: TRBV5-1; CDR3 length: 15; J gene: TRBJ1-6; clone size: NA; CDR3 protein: CASILVEAPGSPLHF; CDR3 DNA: TGTGCCAGCATCTTAGTGGAGGCCCCCGGTTCACCCCTCCACTTT
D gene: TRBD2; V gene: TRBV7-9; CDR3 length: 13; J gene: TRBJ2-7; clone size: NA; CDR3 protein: CASSSGMPYEQYF; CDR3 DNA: TGTGCCAGCAGCAGCGGGATGCCCTACGAGCAGTACTTC